Listed below are T cell receptor beta chains from one sample, sequenced in a study of cytomegalovirus exposure and HLA in healthy donors. Libraries were prepared by immunoSEQ multiplex PCR; TCRdb keeps only in-frame clonotypes and omits some of them. The data contain about 280,000 clones, approximately 90% of them singletons. Sequencing input: PBMCs. These receptors were taken from a woman in her late teens or twenties in good health and CMV-seronegative. Both conserved end residues are part of each CDR3. The order of the fields is clone size, D gene, J gene, V gene, CDR3 length, CDR3 protein, CDR3 DNA. D genes are given only for firm matches. Clone size is stated in some rows and not others, as once, few, many or a class when expanded.

>NA|TRBD1|TRBJ1-6|TRBV7-2|17
CASSSGQGSSYNSPLHF
TGTGCCAGCAGCTCGGGACAGGGGAGCTCCTATAATTCACCCCTCCACTTT
>NA|NA|TRBJ1-1|TRBV11-2|13
CASSLDRGSEAFF
TGTGCCAGCAGCTTAGATAGGGGAAGTGAAGCTTTCTTT
>NA|NA|TRBJ2-3|TRBV11-1|16
CASSVVRGGGTDTQYF
TGTGCCAGCAGCGTAGTAAGGGGGGGCGGCACAGATACGCAGTATTTT
>NA|NA|TRBJ1-4|TRBV4-1|17
CASSQGPLSATNEKLFF
TGCGCCAGCAGCCAGGGCCCCCTTTCTGCAACTAATGAAAAACTGTTTTTT
>NA|NA|TRBJ2-7|TRBV4-3|14
CASSPYRQSTEQYF
TGCGCCAGCAGCCCTTACCGACAGTCTACGGAGCAGTACTTC
>NA|NA|TRBJ2-7|TRBV16|15
CASSQSSDGSYEQYF
TGTGCCAGCAGCCAATCAAGCGACGGCTCCTACGAGCAGTACTTC
>NA|NA|TRBJ1-2|TRBV7-9|12
CASSPGNYGYTF
TGTGCCAGCAGCCCAGGGAACTATGGCTACACCTTC
>NA|TRBD2|TRBJ2-7|TRBV10-1|15
CASSPSGRSTYEQYF
TGCGCCAGCAGCCCCTCCGGGAGGTCAACCTACGAGCAGTACTTC
>NA|TRBD2|TRBJ2-3|TRBV14|17
CASSISWTSGRPDTQYF
TGTGCCAGCAGCATTTCCTGGACTAGCGGGAGGCCCGATACGCAGTATTTT
>NA|TRBD1|TRBJ1-1|TRBV11-3|13
CASSRTGEGRAFF
TGTGCCAGCAGCCGGACAGGGGAAGGGAGAGCTTTCTTT
>few|TRBD1|TRBJ1-2|TRBV6-1|14
CASRIGTGGYGYTF
TGTGCCAGCAGAATTGGGACAGGGGGATATGGCTACACCTTC
>NA|TRBD1|TRBJ2-3|TRBV15|14
CATSWGQNTDTQYF
TGTGCCACCAGCTGGGGACAGAACACAGATACGCAGTATTTT
>NA|NA|TRBJ1-5|TRBV28|12
CASSPSTSTNHF
TGTGCCAGCAGTCCGTCGACAAGTACCAACCATTTT
>once|NA|TRBJ2-2|TRBV10-3|14
CAIQASDNTGELFF
TGTGCCATCCAGGCTAGCGACAACACCGGGGAGCTGTTTTTT
>NA|TRBD1|TRBJ2-7|TRBV5-4|15
CASSLDRGSSYEQYF
TGTGCCAGCAGCTTGGACAGGGGGAGCTCCTACGAGCAGTACTTC
>many|NA|TRBJ1-2|TRBV7-2|15
CASSLTQQGPYGYTF
TGTGCCAGCAGCTTGACCCAACAGGGTCCCTATGGCTACACCTTC
>NA|NA|TRBJ1-2|TRBV4-3|15
CASSQDKARGSGYTF
TGCGCCAGCAGCCAAGATAAAGCCAGGGGAAGTGGCTACACCTTC
>NA|TRBD1|TRBJ1-3|TRBV27|15
CASSSSGTVGNTIYF
TGTGCCAGCAGTTCGTCCGGGACAGTCGGAAACACCATATATTTT
>NA|TRBD2|TRBJ2-1|TRBV27|16
CASRPPSGRARDEQFF
TGTGCCAGCAGACCCCCTAGCGGGAGGGCCCGGGATGAGCAGTTCTTC
>once|TRBD2|TRBJ2-7|TRBV19|13
CASSIDRGGEQYF
TGTGCCAGTAGTATCGATCGCGGGGGGGAGCAGTACTTC
>NA|TRBD2|TRBJ2-7|TRBV9|17
CASSASIREGSSYEQYF
TGTGCCAGCAGCGCTAGTATCCGGGAGGGGAGCTCCTACGAGCAGTACTTC
>once|TRBD2|TRBJ2-5|TRBV5-1|13
CASSQTSAMPQYF
TGCGCCAGCAGCCAGACTAGCGCCATGCCCCAGTACTTC
>NA|NA|TRBJ1-1|TRBV5-6|13
CASSFDTNTEAFF
TGTGCCAGCAGCTTCGACACGAACACTGAAGCTTTCTTT
>NA|TRBD2|TRBJ2-2|TRBV5-1|21
CASSFRPGLAGGLRDTGELFF
TGCGCCAGCAGCTTTCGTCCGGGACTAGCGGGAGGACTACGTGACACCGGGGAGCTGTTTTTT
>NA|TRBD1|TRBJ2-1|TRBV27|14
CASNPQGAYNEQFF
TGTGCCAGCAACCCCCAGGGGGCTTACAATGAGCAGTTCTTC
>once|NA|TRBJ1-1|TRBV7-9|13
CASSLRRAAEAFF
TGTGCCAGCAGCTTAAGGAGAGCGGCTGAAGCTTTCTTT
>NA|NA|TRBJ2-7|TRBV7-5|16
CVRSLVRRALGEEQYF
TGTGTCAGAAGCTTAGTAAGGAGGGCCCTCGGGGAGGAGCAGTACTTC
>NA|TRBD2|TRBJ2-1|TRBV28|12
CASGTSGSEQFF
TGTGCCAGCGGGACTAGCGGAAGTGAGCAGTTCTTC
>few|NA|TRBJ1-5|TRBV2|14
CASRLTGFSQPQHF
TGTGCCAGCAGGCTAACAGGGTTTAGTCAGCCCCAGCATTTT
>NA|TRBD2|TRBJ2-7|TRBV28|14
CASSPAGGSDEQYF
TGTGCCAGCAGCCCAGCGGGAGGGTCCGACGAGCAGTACTTC
>NA|NA|TRBJ2-5|TRBV6-5|13
CASSYSIRETQYF
TGTGCCAGCAGTTACTCGATTCGGGAGACCCAGTACTTC
>NA|NA|TRBJ1-4|TRBV9|15
CASSVDGEGREKLFF
TGTGCCAGCAGCGTAGACGGCGAGGGTCGAGAAAAACTGTTTTTT
>NA|TRBD2|TRBJ2-7|TRBV9|15
CASSVGVGGSYEQYF
TGTGCCAGCAGCGTAGGAGTAGGCGGGAGTTACGAGCAGTACTTC
>NA|TRBD2|TRBJ2-4|TRBV7-2|14
CASSVPSGSHIQYF
TGTGCCAGCAGCGTCCCTAGCGGGAGTCACATTCAGTACTTC
>NA|TRBD1|TRBJ2-7|TRBV28|16
CASRTMGTGGYNEQYF
TGTGCCAGCAGGACAATGGGGACAGGGGGCTACAACGAGCAGTACTTC
>few|NA|TRBJ1-6|TRBV7-9|14
CASSVGGIGSPLHF
TGTGCCAGCAGCGTGGGGGGAATAGGGTCACCCCTCCACTTT
>NA|TRBD2|TRBJ2-7|TRBV10-1|18
CASDEKTAAPGGSNEQYF
TGCGCCAGCGACGAAAAAACTGCGGCGCCTGGCGGGAGTAACGAGCAGTACTTC
>NA|TRBD2|TRBJ2-1|TRBV6-5|14
CASSYPGTIHEQFF
TGTGCCAGCAGTTACCCCGGGACTATCCATGAGCAGTTCTTC
>NA|TRBD1|TRBJ1-5|TRBV28|21
CASSFGAPPEDRGRRNQPQHF
TGTGCCAGCAGTTTCGGAGCCCCCCCCGAGGACAGGGGGCGTCGGAATCAGCCCCAGCATTTT
>NA|NA|TRBJ1-2|TRBV6-5|13
CASLPGGGGGYTF
TGTGCCAGCCTTCCGGGCGGCGGAGGAGGCTACACCTTC
>NA|TRBD1|TRBJ2-7|TRBV29-1|12
CSVRQGLHEQYF
TGCAGCGTTAGACAGGGGCTACACGAGCAGTACTTC
>NA|NA|TRBJ1-1|TRBV6-6|12
CASSYGRDEAFF
TGTGCCAGCAGTTACGGACGGGATGAAGCTTTCTTT